This TCR beta chain stems from a study of T cell repertoires in cytomegalovirus infection. The study's findings and limits: CMV-specific TCR beta clonotypes restricted by HLA-C were the ones dominating the ex vivo response.

In its sample, this clonotype was seen a few times. Its matching antigen is unknown. V lost 5 bases to trimming and J lost 0 bases; unmatched junction nucleotides: 3. The CDR3 has 14 residues. Per the germline V gene, CDR1 is SGHTA and CDR2 is FQGTGA. TCRdb passed the reads through MiXCR, listing each CDR3 protein once. The sample holds about 130,000 distinct CDR3 sequences; more than 20% are singletons and the top ten take 34%. The TCR originated in a human donor in good health (CMV status not recorded). Some clones in this sample may be carry-over from other donors' samples. V gene TRBV7-3 combines with J gene TRBJ1-1; 7 positions match TRBD1. Sequencing was performed on PBMCs, sequenced either directly or after in vitro stimulation (not recorded which). The CDR3 loop is CASSPDRVNTEAFF. Here the CDR3 DNA reads TGTGCCAGCAGCCCTGACAGGGTGAACACTGAAGCTTTCTTT.